This T cell receptor (beta chain) is drawn from a study of T cell responses to AZD1222 COVID-19 vaccine (dated by TCRdb to the early 2020s). Turning to the overall study: AZD1222 recipients given second doses at about 4 weeks or at about 12 weeks were pooled, since spike-specific TCR depth and breadth were not found to differ between the two schedules. Trial participants were enrolled by age into 18-55, 56-69 and 70-plus year subgroups, with roughly 150, 30 and 60 TCR-sequenced participants respectively. A total of 233 trial participants underwent TCR sequencing, of whom 200 to 220 had received two doses of AZD1222 and approximately 25 had received two doses of the MenACWY control vaccine.

This clone was observed once. Which antigen it targets is not known. No quality values exist for individual bases; no much larger clone is one base distant. General study outcomes and caveats: Conclusions about previously exposed vaccinees were limited because only 6 or 7 AZD1222 recipients were SARS-CoV-2 seropositive at baseline. A significant rise in spike-specific TCR breadth and depth was observed after two AZD1222 doses relative to day 0 and relative to MenACWY recipients. The whole spike protein was spanned by vaccine-associated CD4 TCRs, and dominant responses were seen in regions 160-218 and 743-854. Participants were mostly white British and included more females than males, and it was suggested by the authors that clonal diversity may have been underestimated. The 56-69-year group was small, and its depth increase did not reach significance, likely because of low power. Because no day 14 peak-response samples were available, repertoires were characterized only after the peak T cell response. Epitopes outside the regions mutated in the B.1.351 and B.1.1.7 variants were reportedly recognized by nearly half of the unique spike-specific TCRs.

The CDR3 regions of human TCRbeta chains were analyzed by immunosequencing. The source study handled its data this way. Repertoire TCRs were checked for matches against a reference library of SARS-CoV-2-specific TCRs that had been generated using the MIRA antigen-specificity platform. Breadth meant the fraction of unique TCRs that were SARS-CoV-2-associated, whereas depth meant the fraction of total T cells that were SARS-CoV-2-associated. Each spike-specific TCR was assigned to its reactive spike region and to a CD4 or CD8 class using the MIRA data. Log10-transformed breadth and depth values were compared by one-way ANOVA with Sidak's multiple comparisons tests. TCRdb mirrors the immuneACCESS table, restricted to in-frame sequences. Some clones are absent from its copies; in checked studies, under half trace to an unresolved V gene, and the reason for the others is unknown. The V and J calls and clone size were taken over from that table, and D and trimming were inferred from the DNA. The sample table shows some 130,000 clones, and approximately 90% are seen once. 6.9% of the sample comes from the top ten.

The intended sense of this specimen's time point label: baseline before first vaccination. Vaccinee samples were obtained from the UK trials COV001 and COV002, which included a single-blind randomized controlled phase 2/3 trial of AZD1222 (ChAdOx1 nCoV-19) in healthy adults. For TCRbeta chain sequencing, PBMC samples were collected from trial participants at day 0 and at day 28 after the second dose. The receptor comes from an adult in good health. The sample was peripheral blood, taken on day 0 of AZD1222 vaccination.

The CDR3 is CASSRVTGTSGGGEQFF. In nucleotides, the sequence is TGTGCCAGCAGCCGCGTCACCGGGACTAGCGGGGGTGGTGAGCAGTTCTTC. Recombination linked TRBV27 to TRBJ2-1, with 14 central nucleotides matching TRBD2. CDR1 and CDR2 (MNHEY, SMNVEV) derive from the germline V gene (reference sequence). Unmatched junction bases come to 13, with V trimmed by 6 bases and J by 9 bases. The CDR3 starts with the cysteine, ends with the phenylalanine, and has 17 residues. The sequence is cut down to CDR3 DNA, 51 bases in frame from base 1.